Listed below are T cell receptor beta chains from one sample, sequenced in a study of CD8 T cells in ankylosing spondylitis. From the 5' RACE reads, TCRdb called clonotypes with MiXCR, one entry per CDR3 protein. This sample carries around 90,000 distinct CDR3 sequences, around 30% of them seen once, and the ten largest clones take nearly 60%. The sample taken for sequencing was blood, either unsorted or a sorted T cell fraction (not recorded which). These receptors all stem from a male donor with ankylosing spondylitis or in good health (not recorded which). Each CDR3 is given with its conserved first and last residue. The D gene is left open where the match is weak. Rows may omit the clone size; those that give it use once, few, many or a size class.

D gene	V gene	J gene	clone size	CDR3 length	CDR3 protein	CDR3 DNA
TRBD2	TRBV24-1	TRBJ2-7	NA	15	CATRSGLADQYEQYF	TGTGCCACCAGGTCGGGACTAGCGGACCAATACGAGCAGTACTTC
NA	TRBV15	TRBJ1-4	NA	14	CATSGLGPNEKLFF	TGTGCCACCAGCGGCCTAGGGCCTAATGAAAAACTGTTTTTT
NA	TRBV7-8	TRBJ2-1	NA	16	CASSLAQPRVHGEQFF	TGTGCCAGCAGCTTAGCGCAACCCCGGGTACACGGTGAGCAGTTCTTC
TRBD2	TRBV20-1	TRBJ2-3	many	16	CSARRHGLAGGDTQYF	TGCAGTGCTAGGCGACATGGACTAGCGGGAGGAGATACGCAGTATTTT
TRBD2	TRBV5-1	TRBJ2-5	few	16	CASRVRTSGYQETQYF	TGCGCCAGCAGGGTACGGACTAGCGGGTACCAAGAGACCCAGTACTTC
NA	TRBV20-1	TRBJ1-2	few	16	CSARGGDGPLNYGYTF	TGCAGTGCTAGAGGGGGGGACGGCCCACTAAACTATGGCTACACCTTC
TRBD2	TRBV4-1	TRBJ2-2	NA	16	CASSQLAGPNTGELFF	TGCGCCAGCAGCCAGTTAGCGGGACCGAACACCGGGGAGCTGTTTTTT
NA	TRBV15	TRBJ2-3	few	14	CATTLGGTTDTQYF	TGTGCCACCACCCTCGGGGGCACCACAGATACGCAGTATTTT
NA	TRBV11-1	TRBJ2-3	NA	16	CASSDPRGTSRDTQYF	TGTGCCAGCAGTGACCCCCGGGGAACCTCCCGAGATACGCAGTATTTT
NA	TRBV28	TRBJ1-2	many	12	CASRRRGYGYTF	TGTGCCAGCAGGCGAAGGGGCTATGGCTACACCTTC
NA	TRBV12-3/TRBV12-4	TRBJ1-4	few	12	CASSPEPEKLFF	TGTGCCAGCAGTCCCGAACCCGAAAAACTGTTTTTT
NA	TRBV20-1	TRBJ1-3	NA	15	CSARVRTYSGNTIYF	TGCAGTGCTAGAGTCAGGACCTACTCTGGAAACACCATATATTTT
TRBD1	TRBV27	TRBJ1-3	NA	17	CASSPRTGRKPGNTIYF	TGTGCCAGCAGTCCACGGACAGGGAGGAAGCCTGGAAACACCATATATTTT
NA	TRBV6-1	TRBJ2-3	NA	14	CASSQTQGPDTQYF	TGTGCCAGCAGTCAGACGCAAGGCCCGGATACGCAGTATTTT
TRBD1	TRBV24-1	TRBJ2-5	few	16	CATSDSTGTGGKTQYF	TGTGCCACCAGTGATTCAACCGGGACAGGGGGGAAGACCCAGTACTTC
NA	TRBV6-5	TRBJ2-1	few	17	CASSYSSSGVVIGEQFF	TGTGCCAGCAGTTACTCGTCATCGGGGGTGGTAATTGGGGAGCAGTTCTTC
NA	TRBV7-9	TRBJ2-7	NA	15	CASSFSRTLPYEQYF	TGTGCCAGCAGCTTCTCTAGAACCCTCCCCTACGAGCAGTACTTC
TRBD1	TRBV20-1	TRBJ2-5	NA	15	CSAPPPGQGLETQYF	TGCAGTGCTCCTCCTCCGGGACAGGGGCTAGAGACCCAGTACTTC
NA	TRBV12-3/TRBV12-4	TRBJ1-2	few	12	CASRGRQHGYTF	TGTGCCAGCCGGGGGAGACAGCATGGCTACACCTTC
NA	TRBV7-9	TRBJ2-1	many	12	CARGDSNHEQFF	TGTGCCAGAGGGGACTCCAACCATGAGCAGTTCTTC
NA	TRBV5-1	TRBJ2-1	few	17	CASSLTLLRDSYNEQFF	TGCGCCAGCAGCTTGACCCTCTTACGGGATTCCTACAATGAGCAGTTCTTC
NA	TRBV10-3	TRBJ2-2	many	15	CAISVRGANTGELFF	TGTGCCATCAGTGTTCGAGGCGCGAACACCGGGGAGCTGTTTTTT
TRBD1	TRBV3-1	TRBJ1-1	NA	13	CASSQETGAEAFF	TGTGCCAGCAGCCAAGAAACAGGGGCTGAAGCTTTCTTT
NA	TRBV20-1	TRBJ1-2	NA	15	CSARDATGLNYGYTF	TGCAGTGCTAGAGACGCGACTGGTTTAAACTATGGCTACACCTTC
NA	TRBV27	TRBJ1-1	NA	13	CASGRGLNTEAFF	TGTGCCAGCGGGCGGGGGTTGAACACTGAAGCTTTCTTT
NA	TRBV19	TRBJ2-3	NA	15	CASSTEPEITDTQYF	TGTGCCAGTAGTACCGAACCAGAAATCACAGATACGCAGTATTTT
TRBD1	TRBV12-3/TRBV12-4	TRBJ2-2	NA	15	CASTPGRGIGGELFF	TGTGCCAGCACCCCGGGCAGGGGGATTGGCGGGGAGCTGTTTTTT
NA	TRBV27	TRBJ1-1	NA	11	CASRGWTEAFF	TGTGCCAGCCGAGGGTGGACTGAAGCTTTCTTT
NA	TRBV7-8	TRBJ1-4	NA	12	CASSSQHAKLFF	TGTGCCAGCAGCTCTCAGCACGCGAAACTGTTTTTT
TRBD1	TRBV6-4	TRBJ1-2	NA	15	CASSRLQGASYGYTF	TGTGCCAGCAGCAGACTACAGGGGGCTAGCTATGGCTACACCTTC
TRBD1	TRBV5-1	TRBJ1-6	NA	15	CASSPDRNYNSPLHF	TGCGCCAGCAGCCCGGACAGGAACTATAATTCACCCCTCCACTTT
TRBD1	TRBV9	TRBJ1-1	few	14	CASSVVDRGAEAFF	TGTGCCAGCAGCGTAGTCGACAGGGGAGCTGAAGCTTTCTTT
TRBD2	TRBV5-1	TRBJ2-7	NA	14	CASSSGLAGYEQYF	TGCGCCAGCAGCTCCGGACTAGCGGGATACGAGCAGTACTTC
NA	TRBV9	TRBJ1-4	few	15	CASSVGVGINEKLFF	TGTGCCAGCAGCGTAGGTGTAGGAATTAATGAAAAACTGTTTTTT
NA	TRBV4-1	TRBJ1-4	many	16	CASSQDSRVKFEKLFF	TGCGCCAGCAGCCAAGATTCCCGGGTTAAATTTGAAAAACTGTTTTTT
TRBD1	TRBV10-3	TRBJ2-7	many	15	CAVRGGQGASYEQYF	TGTGCCGTCCGAGGGGGACAGGGGGCCTCCTACGAGCAGTACTTC
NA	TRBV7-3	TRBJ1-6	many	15	CASSSQRDYNSPLHF	TGTGCCAGCAGCTCCCAGAGGGACTATAATTCACCCCTCCACTTT
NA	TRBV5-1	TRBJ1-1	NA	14	CASSFSRDNTEAFF	TGCGCCAGCAGCTTCTCCCGGGACAACACTGAAGCTTTCTTT
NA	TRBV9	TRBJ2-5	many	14	CASSVQTGQETQYF	TGTGCCAGCAGCGTCCAGACAGGACAAGAGACCCAGTACTTC
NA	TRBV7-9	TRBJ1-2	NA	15	CASSYNRLLNYGYTF	TGTGCCAGCAGCTACAACAGGCTCCTTAACTATGGCTACACCTTC
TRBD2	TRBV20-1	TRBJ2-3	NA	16	CSARLPSGRGTDTQYF	TGCAGTGCTAGACTCCCCAGCGGGAGAGGCACAGATACGCAGTATTTT
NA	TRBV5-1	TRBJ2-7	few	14	CASSPGVSSYEQYF	TGCGCCAGCAGCCCCGGGGTGAGCTCCTACGAGCAGTACTTC
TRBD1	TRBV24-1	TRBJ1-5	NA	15	CATSERGRDNQPQHF	TGTGCCACCAGTGAGAGGGGGCGAGACAATCAGCCCCAGCATTTT
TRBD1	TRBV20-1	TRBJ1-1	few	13	CSASGTVNTEAFF	TGCAGTGCTAGTGGGACAGTGAACACTGAAGCTTTCTTT
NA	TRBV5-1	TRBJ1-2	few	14	CASNRDISSYGYTF	TGCGCCAGCAACCGGGACATATCCTCCTATGGCTACACCTTC
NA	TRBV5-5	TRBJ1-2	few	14	CASSSLRGSYGYTF	TGTGCCAGCAGCTCCCTCAGGGGAAGCTATGGCTACACCTTC
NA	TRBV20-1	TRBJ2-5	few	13	CSAVGGLSETQYF	TGCAGTGCCGTAGGGGGGCTATCGGAGACCCAGTACTTC
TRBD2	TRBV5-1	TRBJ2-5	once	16	CASSSGLAGGQETQYF	TGCGCCAGCAGCTCAGGACTAGCGGGGGGACAAGAGACCCAGTACTTC
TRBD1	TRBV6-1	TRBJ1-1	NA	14	CASRDRERDTEAFF	TGTGCCAGCAGGGACAGGGAGCGCGACACTGAAGCTTTCTTT
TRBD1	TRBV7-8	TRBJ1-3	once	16	CASSLGQGVSGNTIYF	TGTGCCAGCAGCTTGGGACAGGGGGTCTCTGGAAACACCATATATTTT
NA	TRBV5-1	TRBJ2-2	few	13	CASSPGPQEGLFF	TGCGCCAGCAGCCCGGGCCCTCAAGAGGGGCTGTTTTTT
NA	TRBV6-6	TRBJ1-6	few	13	CASRLRTDSPLHF	TGTGCCAGCAGGTTGAGGACCGATTCACCCCTCCACTTT
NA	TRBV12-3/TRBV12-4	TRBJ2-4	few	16	CASSLDENVAKNIQYF	TGTGCCAGCAGTCTAGACGAAAATGTGGCCAAAAACATTCAGTACTTC
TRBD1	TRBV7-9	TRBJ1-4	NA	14	CASSSSTGVEKLFF	TGTGCCAGCAGCTCATCGACAGGGGTTGAAAAACTGTTTTTT
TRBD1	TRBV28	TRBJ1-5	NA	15	CASSLDRGTNQPQHF	TGTGCCAGCAGCCTAGACAGGGGGACCAATCAGCCCCAGCATTTT
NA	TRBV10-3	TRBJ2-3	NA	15	CAILRDSPMRDTQYF	TGTGCCATCCTGCGGGACAGCCCTATGCGGGATACGCAGTATTTT
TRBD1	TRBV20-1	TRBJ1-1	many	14	CSASGGTGPPEAFF	TGCAGTGCTAGTGGGGGGACAGGGCCCCCTGAAGCTTTCTTT
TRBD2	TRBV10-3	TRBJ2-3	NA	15	CAISRLAGITDTQYF	TGTGCCATCAGTAGACTAGCGGGAATCACAGATACGCAGTATTTT
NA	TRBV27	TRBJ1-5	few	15	CASMAAGVSNQPQHF	TGTGCCAGCATGGCCGCAGGAGTTAGCAATCAGCCCCAGCATTTT
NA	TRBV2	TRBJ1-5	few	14	CASRGQYSNQPQHF	TGTGCCAGCAGAGGACAGTATAGCAATCAGCCCCAGCATTTT